This entry is about one T cell receptor beta chain. The method was immunoSEQ multiplex PCR; TCRdb's version includes in-frame clones alone and lacks a portion of them. The table has about 42,000 clones, around 92% seen once; the top ten hold approximately 2%. Germline V gene sequence: CDR1 SEHNR, CDR2 FQNEAQ (reference sequence). The CDR3 loop spans 16 amino acids. V shed 5 bases, J shed 4 bases, and the junction held 8 bases outside the gene matches. The source of the sample is a study of T cell changes during pregnancy in multiple sclerosis. The sample was CD4+ T cells from peripheral blood mononuclear cells, taken after pregnancy. The sequence derives from a female donor in good health, enrolled as a control in a pregnancy study. This rearrangement joins TRBV7-9 to TRBJ2-1; 10 nucleotides match TRBD2. This chain's CDR3 is CASSPGTSEKYNEQFF. CDR3 DNA: TGTGCCAGCAGCCCCGGGACTAGCGAGAAATACAATGAGCAGTTCTTC.